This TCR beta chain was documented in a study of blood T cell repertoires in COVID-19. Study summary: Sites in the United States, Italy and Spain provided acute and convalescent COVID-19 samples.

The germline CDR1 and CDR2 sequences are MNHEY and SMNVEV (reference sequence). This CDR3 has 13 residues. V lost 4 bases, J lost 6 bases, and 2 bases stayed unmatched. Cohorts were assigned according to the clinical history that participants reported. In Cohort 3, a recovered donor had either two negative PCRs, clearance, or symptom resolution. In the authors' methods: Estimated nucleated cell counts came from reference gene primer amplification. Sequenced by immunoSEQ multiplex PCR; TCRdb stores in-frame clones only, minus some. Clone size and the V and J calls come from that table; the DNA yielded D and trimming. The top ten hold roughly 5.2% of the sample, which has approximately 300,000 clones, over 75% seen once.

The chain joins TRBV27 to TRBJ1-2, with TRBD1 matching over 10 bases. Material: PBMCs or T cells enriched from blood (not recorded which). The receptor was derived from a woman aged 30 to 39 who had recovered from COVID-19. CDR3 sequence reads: CASSSGTGDGYTF. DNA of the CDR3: TGTGCCAGCAGTTCTGGGACAGGGGATGGCTACACCTTC.